These 32 T cell receptor beta chains were all obtained from the same sample, sequenced in a study of monozygotic twins with inflammatory bowel disease. TCRdb reanalyzed the 5' RACE reads, giving one entry per CDR3 protein sequence and no DNA. In all, the sample yields fewer than 150,000 distinct CDR3 sequences. Sequenced material: blood. Receptors originate from a human donor with ulcerative colitis or Crohn's disease, or a healthy co-twin of an affected twin (not recorded which).

The J gene is TRBJ1-2, the V gene TRBV7-8. Germline CDR1 reads SGHVS; CDR2 reads FQNEAQ. This CDR3 comprises 17 residues. The CDR3 here is CASSLVPSTGVNYGYTF.

The chain couples TRBV18 to TRBJ1-1; TCRdb indicates TRBD1, and absent DNA this call remains unverified. The CDR3 runs 16 residues. Germline V gene sequence: CDR1 KGHSH, CDR2 LQKENI. The CDR3 loop is CASSPLTGGRGTEAFF.

This sequence joins TRBV15 and TRBJ1-2; TCRdb proposes TRBD1, but this gene call is untestable without DNA. CDR3 length: 16 amino acids. Germline CDR1 LNHNV, CDR2 YYDKDF (reference sequence). The CDR3 here is CATSRSRDRPKDGYTF. Based on the CDR3 plus reference TRBV15 and TRBJ1-2, the full variable domain is DAMVIQNPRYQVTQFGKPVTLSCSQTLNHNVMYWYQQKSSQAPKLLFHYYDKDFNNEADTPDNFQSRRPNTSFCFLDIRSPGLGDTAMYLCATSRSRDRPKDGYTFGSGTRLTVV.

The V gene is TRBV30, the J gene TRBJ2-7; TCRdb picks TRBD1, but there is no DNA to check that call. Germline CDR1 is GTSNPN and CDR2 is SVGIG (reference sequence). The CDR3 runs 12 residues. The CDR3 sequence: CAWSPQGNEQYF.

The chain joins TRBV7-6 to TRBJ2-3; TCRdb designates TRBD1, a call that cannot be tested without DNA. This CDR3 has 15 amino acids. Germline V gives CDR1 SGHVS, CDR2 FNYEAQ. The CDR3 reads CASSSSGGLTDTQYF.

This chain uses TRBV7-3 with TRBJ2-6. CDR3 length: 16 amino acids. Germline CDR1 is SGHTA and CDR2 is FQGTGA. This CDR3 reads CASSFPLRSGANVLTF.

The J gene is TRBJ2-5, the V gene TRBV4-3; TCRdb outputs TRBD1, but without DNA this stays unchecked. The germline gives CDR1 LGHNA, CDR2 YSLEER. The CDR3 consists of 14 residues. CDR3 sequence reads: CASSLQGALETQYF.

CDR3 sequence: CASSQDPGGGNEKLFF. This rearrangement joins TRBV4-3 to TRBJ1-4. CDR1 and CDR2 from the germline V gene are LGHNA and YSLEER. CDR3 length: 16 residues.

V usage is TRBV5-1 and J usage is TRBJ2-2; TCRdb's D gene call, TRBD1, goes unchecked for lack of DNA. CDR3 length: 13 amino acids. The V gene's germline CDR1 is SGHRS and CDR2 YFSETQ. The CDR3 protein is CASSLEGIGELFF.

The genes are TRBV4-1 and TRBJ2-1; TCRdb outputs TRBD2, but without DNA this stays unchecked. The CDR3 has 14 residues. Germline V lookup: CDR1 MGHRA, CDR2 YSYEKL. CDR3 residues: CASGPSGGAYEQFF.

The rearrangement links TRBV19 to TRBJ1-1; the D call of TRBD1 rests on TCRdb alone, since no DNA is present to check it. The CDR3 is 13 amino acids. The germline V gene has CDR1 LNHDA and CDR2 SQIVND (reference sequence). This CDR3 is CASNIERGTEAFF.

This chain joins TRBV3-1 and TRBJ1-4. There are 18 residues in the CDR3. The V gene's germline CDR1 is LGHDT and CDR2 YNNKEL (reference sequence). Here the CDR3 reads CASSQGRQDRGNHEKLFF.

This rearrangement joins TRBV15 to TRBJ2-1; TCRdb reports TRBD1, a call that lacks DNA to check it against. The germline V gene encodes CDR1 LNHNV and CDR2 YYDKDF (reference sequence). The CDR3 has 13 amino acids. The CDR3 sequence: CALRGGDYNEQFF.

V gene TRBV6-1 combines with J gene TRBJ2-1; TCRdb's D call, TRBD2, is unchecked because there is no DNA. Germline CDR1 MNHNS, CDR2 SASEGT. This CDR3 has 16 amino acids. CDR3 amino acids: CASSTMRAGGYNEQFF.

The gene calls are TRBV2 and TRBJ2-7; the D call of TRBD1 rests on TCRdb alone, since no DNA is present to check it. Germline V gene lookup returns CDR1 SNHLY and CDR2 FYNNEI. This CDR3 region has 13 residues. The CDR3 sequence: CASSEFPGGEQYF.

This chain joins TRBV12-3 or TRBV12-4 and TRBJ2-7. The CDR3 length is 11 residues. CDR3 residues: CASSQLYEQYF.

The chain joins TRBV7-9 to TRBJ2-5; TCRdb proposes TRBD1, but this gene call is untestable without DNA. Germline V lookup: CDR1 SEHNR, CDR2 FQNEAQ (reference sequence). This CDR3 region has 12 residues. The chain's CDR3 is CASSLNPGAQYF.

The chain recombines TRBV7-2 with TRBJ2-1; lacking DNA, the TRBD1 call made by TCRdb goes unchecked. The CDR3 covers 17 residues. Germline V lookup: CDR1 SGHTA, CDR2 FQGNSA. This chain's CDR3 is CASSLAKFDRGYNEQFF.

The J gene is TRBJ2-1, the V gene TRBV20-1. CDR3 length: 13 residues. CDR1 is DFQATT and CDR2 is SNEGSKA in the germline V gene (reference sequence). The CDR3 sequence: CSAFRYPDNEQFF.

J is TRBJ2-3 and V is TRBV19; the D call of TRBD1 rests on TCRdb alone, since no DNA is present to check it. Germline CDR1 LNHDA, CDR2 SQIVND (reference sequence). The CDR3 covers 15 residues. The CDR3: CASSNTGTSADTQYF.

V is TRBV5-1 and J is TRBJ2-7. The CDR3 covers 12 residues. The germline V gene encodes CDR1 SGHRS and CDR2 YFSETQ. CDR3: CASSAPPYEQYF.

This rearrangement joins TRBV5-5 to TRBJ2-2; the TCRdb call, TRBD1, lacks DNA for checking. The CDR3 runs 16 residues. Germline lookup yields CDR1 SGHKS and CDR2 YYEKEE (reference sequence). The CDR3 spells CASSLEWDTGTGELFF.

This chain joins TRBV3-1 and TRBJ2-3; the D call from TCRdb, TRBD1, cannot be confirmed without DNA. The CDR3 covers 18 residues. Per the germline V gene, CDR1 is LGHDT and CDR2 is YNNKEL (reference sequence). The CDR3 sequence is CASTLGRGNPTSTDTQYF.

The chain's CDR3 is CSTKGQINTEAFF. The chain has TRBV29-1 and TRBJ1-1; TCRdb outputs TRBD1, but without DNA this stays unchecked. This CDR3 is built from 13 residues. From germline, CDR1 is SQVTM and CDR2 ANQGSEA.

V and J are TRBV7-2 and TRBJ1-6; the TCRdb D gene call, TRBD1, has no DNA to confirm it. In germline, CDR1 is SGHTA, CDR2 FQGNSA. The CDR3 spans 15 residues. CDR3: CASSLASDSGSPLHF. The variable domain in full, with the rest retrieved from reference TRBV7-2 and TRBJ1-6, is GAGVSQSPSNKVTEKGKDVELRCDPISGHTALYWYRQSLGQGLEFLIYFQGNSAPDKSGLPSDRFSAERTGGSVSTLTIQRTQQEDSAVYLCASSLASDSGSPLHFGNGTRLTVT.

The chain couples TRBV28 to TRBJ2-7; TCRdb proposes TRBD1, but this gene call is untestable without DNA. This CDR3 has 15 amino acids. Germline CDR1 reads MDHEN; CDR2 reads SYDVKM. The CDR3 reads CASSLLPGQGYEQYF.

The chain is built from TRBV5-1 and TRBJ2-3; the D call of TRBD2 rests on TCRdb alone, since no DNA is present to check it. From germline, CDR1 is SGHRS and CDR2 YFSETQ. CDR3 length: 18 residues. The CDR3 protein is CASSFDPGLAGHTDTQYF.

V gene TRBV5-1 combines with J gene TRBJ2-7; TCRdb's D call, TRBD1, is unchecked because there is no DNA. The CDR3 sequence is 15 residues long. Per germline, CDR1 SGHRS and CDR2 YFSETQ. The CDR3 sequence: CASSLVAVGDHEQYF. Filled out from reference TRBV5-1 and TRBJ2-7, the complete variable domain reads KAGVTQTPRYLIKTRGQQVTLSCSPISGHRSVSWYQQTPGQGLQFLFEYFSETQRNKGNFPGRFSGRQFSNSRSEMNVSTLELGDSALYLCASSLVAVGDHEQYFGPGTRLTVT.

CDR3: CASKQGLAKNIQYF. The chain uses TRBV5-1 and TRBJ2-4; the D call from TCRdb, TRBD1, cannot be confirmed without DNA. Germline CDR1 reads SGHRS; CDR2 reads YFSETQ. The CDR3 is 14 amino acids.

The chain combines TRBV20-1 with TRBJ1-2; TCRdb reports TRBD1, a call that lacks DNA to check it against. From germline, CDR1 is DFQATT and CDR2 SNEGSKA (reference sequence). The length of the CDR3 is 14 residues. CDR3 sequence: CSARDPRGRVGYTF.

The chain recombines TRBV28 with TRBJ1-5; TCRdb picks TRBD1, but there is no DNA to check that call. Germline V CDR1 and CDR2: MDHEN, SYDVKM. This CDR3 has 15 amino acids. CDR3 in amino acids: CASSPPGQGLLPQHF.

The chain couples TRBV18 to TRBJ2-3. The CDR3 has 19 residues. In germline, CDR1 is KGHSH, CDR2 LQKENI. CDR3 amino acids: CASSPPLPLRLRGTDTQYF.